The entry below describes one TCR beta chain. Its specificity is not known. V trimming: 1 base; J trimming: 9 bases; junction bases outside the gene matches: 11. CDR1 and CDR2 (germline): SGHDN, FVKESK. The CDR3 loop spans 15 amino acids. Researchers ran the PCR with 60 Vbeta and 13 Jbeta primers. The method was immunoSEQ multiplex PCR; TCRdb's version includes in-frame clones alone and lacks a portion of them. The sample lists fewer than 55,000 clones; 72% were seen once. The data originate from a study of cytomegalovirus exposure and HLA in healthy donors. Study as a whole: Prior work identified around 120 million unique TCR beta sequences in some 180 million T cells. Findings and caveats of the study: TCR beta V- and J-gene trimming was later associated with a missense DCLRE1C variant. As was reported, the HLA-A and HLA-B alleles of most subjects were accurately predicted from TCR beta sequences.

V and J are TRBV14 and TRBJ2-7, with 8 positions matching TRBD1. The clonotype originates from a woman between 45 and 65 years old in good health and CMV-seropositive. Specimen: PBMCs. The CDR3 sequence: CASSQGRTGRSGQYF. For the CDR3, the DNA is TGTGCCAGCAGCCAAGGGAGGACAGGGAGAAGCGGGCAGTACTTC. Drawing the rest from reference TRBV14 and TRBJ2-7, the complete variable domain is EAGVTQFPSHSVIEKGQTVTLRCDPISGHDNLYWYRRVMGKEIKFLLHFVKESKQDESGMPNNRFLAERTGGTYSTLKVQPAELEDSGVYFCASSQGRTGRSGQYFGPGTRLTVT.